This TCR beta chain was documented in a study of blood T cell repertoires in COVID-19. Deletions cut 0 bases from V and 10 bases from J, with 14 bases between. This CDR3 contains 15 residues. CDR1 is SGHRS and CDR2 is YFSETQ in the germline V gene. In the original processing: For nucleated cells, counts were estimated from reference gene primer amplification. The data were produced by immunoSEQ multiplex PCR, yet TCRdb's version contains in-frame clones alone and is incomplete. V and J calls and clone size follow that table, whereas D and trimming were derived from the DNA. The top ten clones hold 1.5% to 2% of a sample with more than 300,000 clones, approximately 88% of them seen once.

Sequenced sample: peripheral blood. V and J are TRBV5-1 and TRBJ1-6; the D gene is possibly TRBD1 (6 bases). The clonotype comes from a woman aged 30 to 39 with COVID-19, enrolled during active disease. The CDR3 DNA reads as TGCGCCAGCAGCTTGGGACGGGGGGCCCCATCACCCCTCCACTTT. It is translated as CASSLGRGAPSPLHF. The whole variable domain, filled in from reference TRBV5-1 and TRBJ1-6, reads KAGVTQTPRYLIKTRGQQVTLSCSPISGHRSVSWYQQTPGQGLQFLFEYFSETQRNKGNFPGRFSGRQFSNSRSEMNVSTLELGDSALYLCASSLGRGAPSPLHFGNGTRLTVT.